The count of the clone carrying this T cell receptor (beta chain) is one. Germline CDR1 is SGHTS and CDR2 is YDEGEE. The CDR3 loop spans 17 amino acids. Trimming stripped 4 bases from V and 4 bases from J, with 23 bases between. This entry comes from a study of shared clonotypes between healthy human individuals. Sequenced by immunoSEQ multiplex PCR; TCRdb stores in-frame clones only, minus some. Found here are millions of clones, roughly 95% of them singletons; the top ten hold about 0.13%. The sample consisted of naive CD4+ T cells sorted from blood. Subset of the sample: CD45RA+ positively selected. This sequence was found in a young man in good health. This sequence joins TRBV5-8 and TRBJ1-1; D possibly corresponds to TRBD1 (6 bases). The CDR3 sequence is CASSARDMVYKGTEAFF. CDR3 DNA sequence: TGTGCCAGCAGCGCTAGGGACATGGTTTATAAGGGCACTGAAGCTTTCTTT.